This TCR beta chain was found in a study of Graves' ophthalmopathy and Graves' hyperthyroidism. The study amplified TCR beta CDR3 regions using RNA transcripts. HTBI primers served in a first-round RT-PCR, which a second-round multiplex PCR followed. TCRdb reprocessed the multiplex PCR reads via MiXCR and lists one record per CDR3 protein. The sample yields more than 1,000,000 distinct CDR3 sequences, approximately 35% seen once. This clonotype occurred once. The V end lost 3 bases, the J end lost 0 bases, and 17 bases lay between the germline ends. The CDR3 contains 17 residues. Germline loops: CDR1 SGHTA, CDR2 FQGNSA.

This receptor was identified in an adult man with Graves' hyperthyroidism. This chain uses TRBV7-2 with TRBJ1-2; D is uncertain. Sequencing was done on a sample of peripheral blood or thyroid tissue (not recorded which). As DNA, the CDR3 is TGTGCCAGCAGCTTTGCGGGAGAAGGAAAAGCTAACTATGGCTACACCTTC. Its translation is CASSFAGEGKANYGYTF.